The text below deals with one T cell receptor beta chain. In the same sample, other DNA sequences code for this CDR3. CDR3 length equals 14 residues. Germline CDR1 reads SEHNR; CDR2 reads FQNEAQ (reference sequence). The V end lost 6 bases, the J end lost 0 bases, and 10 bases lay between the germline ends. This sample is drawn from a study of blood T cell repertoires in COVID-19. Study overall: Collection of acute and convalescent COVID-19 samples took place in the United States, Italy and Spain.

Sequencing used immunoSEQ multiplex PCR; TCRdb keeps in-frame clones, though not all of them. The table has under 95,000 clones, roughly 80% seen once. Sequenced: peripheral blood. The rearrangement uses TRBV7-9 and TRBJ2-3; a weak D match, TRBD2 (6 bases). This receptor was taken from a man in his 70s with acute or convalescent COVID-19. In DNA, the CDR3 is TGTGCCAGCAGTTCCCGGGGGAGCACAGATACGCAGTATTTT. Amino acid sequence: CASSSRGSTDTQYF.